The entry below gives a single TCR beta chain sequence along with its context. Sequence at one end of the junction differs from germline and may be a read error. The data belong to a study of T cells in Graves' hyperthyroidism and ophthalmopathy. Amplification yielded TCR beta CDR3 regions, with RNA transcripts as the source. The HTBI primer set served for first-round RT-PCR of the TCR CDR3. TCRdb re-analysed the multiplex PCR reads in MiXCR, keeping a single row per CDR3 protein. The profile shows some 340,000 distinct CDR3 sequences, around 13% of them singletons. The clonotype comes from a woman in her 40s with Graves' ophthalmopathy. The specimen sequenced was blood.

CDR3 DNA: TGTGCCAGTAGATTACAGGGACTGAACACTGTAGCTTTCTTT. Amino acids: CASRLQGLNTVAFF. V gene TRBV28 combines with J gene TRBJ1-1, with TRBD1 as a possible D gene (6 bases). The germline V gene encodes CDR1 MDHEN and CDR2 SYDVKM. The CDR3 loop spans 14 amino acids.